These 27 T cell receptor beta chains were sequenced from one sample in a study of OX40 agonist ivuxolimab in advanced cancers. The data were produced by immunoSEQ multiplex PCR, yet TCRdb's version contains in-frame clones alone and is incomplete. Found here are some 30,000 clones, about nine tenths of them singletons; the top ten hold 9.4%. Material: CD4+ or CD8+ T cells sorted from blood, obtained in a trial of the OX40 agonist ivuxolimab. The receptors derive from an adult with an advanced solid tumor such as melanoma, head and neck, liver or kidney cancer.

The chain joins TRBV7-6 to TRBJ1-4; TRBD1 might be the D (6 bases). CDR3 size: 16 residues. V lost 1 base, J lost 7 bases, and 16 bases lay in between. Germline V CDR1 and CDR2: SGHVS, FNYEAQ. CDR3 region: CASSLVMGGLTEKLFF. CDR3 DNA sequence: TGTGCCAGCAGCTTAGTCATGGGGGGGCTAACTGAAAAACTGTTTTTT.

This clone was seen once. The chain combines TRBV2 with TRBJ2-3; TRBD2 aligns across 8 bases. Looked up from germline, CDR1 is SNHLY and CDR2 is FYNNEI. Germline trimming cut 1 base from V and 4 bases from J; bases unmatched to any gene: 7. This CDR3 region has 16 residues. The CDR3: CASSEDPGRAADTQYF. For the CDR3, the DNA is TGTGCCAGCAGTGAAGACCCCGGGAGGGCCGCAGATACGCAGTATTTT.

The chain is built from TRBV6-5 and TRBJ2-7; no firm D call. V was shortened by 0 bases and J by 4 bases, with 7 bases between the two germline ends. The CDR3 contains 13 residues. Germline CDR1 is MNHEY and CDR2 is SVGAGI. The CDR3 loop is CASSYSNEYEQYF. The CDR3 DNA follows: TGTGCCAGCAGTTACTCGAATGAGTACGAGCAGTACTTC.

The gene calls are TRBV30 and TRBJ2-2; D not resolved. This CDR3 region has 13 residues. V was clipped by 2 bases and J by 7 bases, with 11 bases between them. Germline V CDR1 and CDR2: GTSNPN, SVGIG (reference sequence). The CDR3 protein is CAWSQLGIGELFF. DNA of the CDR3: TGTGCCTGGAGTCAGCTAGGGATCGGGGAGCTGTTTTTT.

The rearrangement joins TRBV6-5 to TRBJ2-4; D remains ambiguous. Trimming pared 0 bases from V and 0 bases from J, leaving 9 bases between. Germline values: CDR1 MNHEY, CDR2 SVGAGI. The CDR3 runs 16 residues. The CDR3, as DNA: TGTGCCAGCAGTTACTCCATGGGAATAGCCAAAAACATTCAGTACTTC. Its translation: CASSYSMGIAKNIQYF.

The genes are TRBV7-2 and TRBJ1-5; the D is unclear. The germline V gene has CDR1 SGHTA and CDR2 FQGNSA. Trimming left V 1 base short and J 6 bases short, with 4 bases between. The CDR3 consists of 12 residues. The CDR3 nucleotides read TGTGCCAGCAGCTTAGGGAGTCAGCCCCAGCATTTT. Translation gives CASSLGSQPQHF.

The gene calls are TRBV2 and TRBJ2-7, with D possibly TRBD1 on 6 matching bases. This CDR3 has 14 residues. Per the germline V gene, CDR1 is SNHLY and CDR2 is FYNNEI. The V end lost 4 bases, the J end lost 1 base, and 11 bases lay between the germline ends. The CDR3 region is CASSGWDTSYEQYF. CDR3 nucleotides: TGTGCCAGCAGTGGGTGGGACACATCCTACGAGCAGTACTTC.

This rearrangement joins TRBV9 to TRBJ2-3; D might be TRBD1 or TRBD2, each matching 5 bases. This CDR3 region has 15 residues. V gave up 0 bases and J gave up 4 bases, with 12 bases separating them. Germline V gives CDR1 SGDLS, CDR2 YYNGEE. The CDR3 bases are TGTGCCAGCAGCGTAGGAGGGGATACTTCAGATACGCAGTATTTT. Amino acids: CASSVGGDTSDTQYF.

The chain employs TRBV6-5 and TRBJ1-1, with 8 positions matching TRBD1. The germline V gene has CDR1 MNHEY and CDR2 SVGAGI. After removal of 4 bases from V and 1 base from J, the junction contained 8 bases not matched to a gene. This CDR3 has 16 residues. The CDR3 spells CASSSGGNLKNTEAFF. CDR3 bases: TGTGCCAGCAGTTCAGGGGGCAATTTAAAGAACACTGAAGCTTTCTTT.

The chain uses TRBV6-5 and TRBJ1-1, with 8 bases that match TRBD1. The CDR3 contains 14 residues. The V gene's germline CDR1 is MNHEY and CDR2 SVGAGI. Losses at the gene ends were 6 bases for V and 0 bases for J; bases not matched to a gene: 3. This chain's CDR3 is CASSPGGLNTEAFF. The CDR3 nucleotides read TGTGCCAGCAGCCCAGGGGGCCTGAACACTGAAGCTTTCTTT.

By proportion, this clone is medium-sized. This chain uses TRBV6-1 with TRBJ1-3; perhaps TRBD1 as D (5 bases). V was cut by 2 bases and J by 3 bases, with 11 bases left in between. From germline, CDR1 is MNHNS and CDR2 SASEGT. The CDR3 length is 15 residues. CDR3 DNA: TGTGCCAGCAGTGAACAGCAGGGTAGTGGAAACACCATATATTTT. Protein sequence: CASSEQQGSGNTIYF.

The CDR3 nucleotides are TGTGCCAGCAGCTTTAAGAGCGATCGGGCCGGGGAGCTGTTTTTT. Translated: CASSFKSDRAGELFF. The rearrangement links TRBV7-8 to TRBJ2-2; D not certain. The germline CDR1 and CDR2 sequences are SGHVS and FQNEAQ. The ends were cut back, 3 bases at V and 6 bases at J, with 14 bases in the middle. CDR3 length: 15 amino acids.

The V gene is TRBV27, the J gene TRBJ1-3; no definite D call. Deletions cut 5 bases from V and 0 bases from J, with 8 bases between. Germline V gene lookup returns CDR1 MNHEY and CDR2 SMNVEV (reference sequence). The CDR3 length is 14 residues. CDR3 protein: CASSRTFSGNTIYF. CDR3 nucleotide sequence: TGTGCCAGCAGTCGCACATTCTCTGGAAACACCATATATTTT.

The chain joins TRBV4-2 to TRBJ2-7; tentative D call: TRBD1 (6 bases). Germline loops: CDR1 LGHNA, CDR2 YNFKEQ. The V gene lost 5 bases and the J gene lost 3 bases, with 29 bases spanning the gap. The CDR3 is 19 amino acids. The CDR3 region is CASSLGRGQGGFRGYEQYF. Here the CDR3 DNA reads TGTGCCAGCAGCTTAGGAAGAGGACAAGGGGGTTTTCGGGGCTACGAGCAGTACTTC.

Note on this clone: Distinct nucleotide sequences in the sample also encode this CDR3. V and J are TRBV19 and TRBJ2-7, with D possibly matching TRBD2 (5 bases). Germline CDR1 LNHDA, CDR2 SQIVND (reference sequence). V dropped 1 base and J dropped 1 base, with 5 bases sitting between them. This CDR3 has 13 residues. The CDR3 sequence is CASSIGGSYEQYF. CDR3 coding DNA: TGTGCCAGTAGTATAGGCGGGTCCTACGAGCAGTACTTC. Filled out from reference TRBV19 and TRBJ2-7, the complete variable domain reads DGGITQSPKYLFRKEGQNVTLSCEQNLNHDAMYWYRQDPGQGLRLIYYSQIVNDFQKGDIAEGYSVSREKKESFPLTVTSAQKNPTAFYLCASSIGGSYEQYFGPGTRLTVT.

This clone was found once. This chain connects TRBV6-6 to TRBJ1-1; D unclear. The CDR3 has 11 residues. Germline values: CDR1 MNHNY, CDR2 SVGAGI (reference sequence). Here the CDR3 DNA reads TGTGCATCTGAAATGAACACTGAAGCTTTCTTT. Protein sequence: CASEMNTEAFF.

This chain connects TRBV7-9 to TRBJ2-1; TRBD2 matches 13 bases. Germline V gene lookup returns CDR1 SEHNR and CDR2 FQNEAQ (reference sequence). V was clipped by 5 bases and J by 5 bases; unmatched bases: 6. There are 16 residues in the CDR3. The CDR3 nucleotides read TGTGCCAGCAGCGCCCCGGGACTAGCGGGGAACAATGAGCAGTTCTTC. Amino acid sequence: CASSAPGLAGNNEQFF.

The rearrangement uses TRBV6-5 and TRBJ2-7; D is perhaps TRBD2 (5 bases). CDR1 MNHEY and CDR2 SVGAGI come from the germline V gene. CDR3 length: 14 residues. Deletions cut 8 bases from V and 0 bases from J, with 14 bases between. The CDR3 loop reads CASGATGGSYEQYF. The CDR3 DNA reads as TGTGCCAGCGGAGCCACCGGAGGCTCCTACGAGCAGTACTTC.

The chain employs TRBV7-2 and TRBJ2-7; 10 bases are a match to TRBD2. The CDR3 is made up of 15 amino acids. The germline gives CDR1 SGHTA, CDR2 FQGNSA. V shed 2 bases and J 3 bases; nucleotides not matched to a gene: 4. CDR3 coding DNA: TGTGCCAGCAGCTTATTTACTAGCGGGGACTACGAGCAGTACTTC. Translating gives CASSLFTSGDYEQYF.

About this clone: Different DNA sequences within this sample yield the same CDR3. This chain joins TRBV6-1 and TRBJ2-7; D ambiguous. Per germline, CDR1 MNHNS and CDR2 SASEGT. Trimming removed 5 bases at V and 2 bases at J, with 4 bases between. This CDR3 spans 11 amino acids. The CDR3 bases are TGTGCCAGCAGTCCCGCCTACGAGCAGTACTTC. This translates into CASSPAYEQYF.

The V gene is TRBV27, the J gene TRBJ1-1, with unresolved D. Germline V gene sequence: CDR1 MNHEY, CDR2 SMNVEV (reference sequence). Trimming stripped 6 bases from V and 1 base from J, with 12 bases between. CDR3 length equals 14 residues. The CDR3 DNA sequence: TGTGCCAGCAGCCCAATGGGGAAGAACACTGAAGCTTTCTTT. Translation: CASSPMGKNTEAFF.

This clone has only one observation. The chain employs TRBV6-5 and TRBJ2-7, with 12 bases matching TRBD1. Unmatched junction bases numbered 5, after V lost 6 bases and J lost 2 bases. This CDR3 has 15 amino acids. The V gene's germline CDR1 is MNHEY and CDR2 SVGAGI. The CDR3 region is CASRTGTGGPYEQYF. The CDR3, as DNA: TGTGCCAGCAGAACCGGGACAGGGGGCCCCTACGAGCAGTACTTC.

This chain uses TRBV21-1 with TRBJ1-1. TRBV21-1 is a known pseudogene. This CDR3 is built from 13 residues. The CDR3 DNA follows: TGTGCCAGCAGCAAAGATGAGAACACTGAAGCTTTCTTT. This encodes CASSKDENTEAFF.

The V gene is TRBV27, the J gene TRBJ2-7; unclear D gene. The CDR3 is made up of 15 amino acids. Germline V gives CDR1 MNHEY, CDR2 SMNVEV (reference sequence). Trimming left V 4 bases short and J 4 bases short, with 17 bases between. The CDR3 sequence: CASSSPGENSYEQYF. The CDR3 DNA follows: TGTGCCAGCAGTTCTCCTGGGGAAAATTCTTACGAGCAGTACTTC.

This clone came up a few times. The rearrangement joins TRBV5-1 to TRBJ2-7, with 9 positions matching TRBD2. From germline, CDR1 is SGHRS and CDR2 YFSETQ. Trimming at V came to 2 bases and at J to 4 bases, leaving 7 bases not matched to a gene. This CDR3 is built from 15 residues. CDR3 sequence reads: CASSLFSGGLYEQYF. The CDR3 DNA sequence: TGCGCCAGCAGCTTATTCAGCGGGGGGTTATACGAGCAGTACTTC.

This chain links TRBV6-5 with TRBJ1-1; D gene unclear. The V gene's germline CDR1 is MNHEY and CDR2 SVGAGI. The CDR3 covers 14 residues. V was trimmed by 6 bases and J by 4 bases, leaving 15 bases between them. The CDR3 DNA reads TGTGCCAGCAGCCGAAGGACCCTAGCCACTGAAGCTTTCTTT. As protein: CASSRRTLATEAFF.

For the CDR3, the DNA is TGTGCCACCGCGGAACAACTTAGCAATCAGCCCCAGCATTTT. Protein product: CATAEQLSNQPQHF. The chain couples TRBV15 to TRBJ1-5; D is ambiguous. V lost 8 bases to trimming and J lost 0 bases, with 11 bases between them. The CDR3 length is 14 residues. The V gene's germline CDR1 is LNHNV and CDR2 YYDKDF (reference sequence).